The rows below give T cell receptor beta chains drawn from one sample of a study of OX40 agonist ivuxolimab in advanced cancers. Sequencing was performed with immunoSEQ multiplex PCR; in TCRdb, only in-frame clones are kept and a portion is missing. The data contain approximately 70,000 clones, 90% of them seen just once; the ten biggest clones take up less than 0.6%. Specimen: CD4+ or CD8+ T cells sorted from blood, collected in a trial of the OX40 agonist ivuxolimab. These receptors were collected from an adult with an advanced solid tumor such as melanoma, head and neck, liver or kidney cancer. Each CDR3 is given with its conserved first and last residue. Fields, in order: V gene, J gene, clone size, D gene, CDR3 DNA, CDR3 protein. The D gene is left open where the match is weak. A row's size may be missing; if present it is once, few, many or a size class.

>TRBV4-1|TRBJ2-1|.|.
TGCGCCAGCAGCCAAGATCGGCGGCTCACCTACAATGAGCAGTTCTTC
CASSQDRRLTYNEQFF
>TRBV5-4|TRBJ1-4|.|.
TGTGCCAGCAGCTTGGTAGGCCAGGGAGGCGAAAAACTGTTTTTT
CASSLVGQGGEKLFF
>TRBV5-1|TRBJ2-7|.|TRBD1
TGCGCCAGCAGCCCCGGGACAGGGTACAACGAGCAGTACTTC
CASSPGTGYNEQYF
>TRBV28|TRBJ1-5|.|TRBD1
TGTGCCAGCAGTTTCCCCAGGGGGCGCGGGTTGGGCAATCAGCCCCAGCATTTT
CASSFPRGRGLGNQPQHF
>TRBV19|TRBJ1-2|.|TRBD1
TGTGCCAGTAGTTTAACAGGGGGTGGCTACACCTTC
CASSLTGGGYTF
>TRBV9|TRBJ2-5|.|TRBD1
TGTGCCAGCAGCTACGGGACAGTAGAGACCCAGTACTTC
CASSYGTVETQYF
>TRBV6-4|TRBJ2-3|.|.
TGTGCCAGTCCGATTAAGCGGGCTTCTAGCACAGATACGCAGTATTTT
CASPIKRASSTDTQYF
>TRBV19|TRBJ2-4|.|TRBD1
TGTGCCAGTACCACCATCGGACAGGCTAACATTCAGTACTTC
CASTTIGQANIQYF
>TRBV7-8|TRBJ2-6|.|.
TGTGCCAGCAGCTCGAGAGTGGACAGTTTTTTTGGGGCCAACGTCCTGACTTTC
CASSSRVDSFFGANVLTF
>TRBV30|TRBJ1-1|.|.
TGTGCCTGGTGGGAAAACACTGAAGCTTTCTTT
CAWWENTEAFF
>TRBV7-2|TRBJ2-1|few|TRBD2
TGTGCCAGCAGCTTACACACTAGCGGGTTGGGCAATGAGCAGTTCTTC
CASSLHTSGLGNEQFF
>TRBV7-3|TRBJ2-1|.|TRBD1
TGTGCCAGCAGCCCGTACAGGGGGCAAACCTACAATGAGCAGTTCTTC
CASSPYRGQTYNEQFF
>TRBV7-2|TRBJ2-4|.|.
TGTGCCAGCAGCCCCGGACAACGACTAGCCAAAAACATTCAGTACTTC
CASSPGQRLAKNIQYF
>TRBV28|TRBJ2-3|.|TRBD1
TGTGCCAGCACTTCCCAGGGGGACGCAGATACGCAGTATTTT
CASTSQGDADTQYF
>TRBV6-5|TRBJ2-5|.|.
TGTGCCGCCAGTCCCGACAGACTTACGACCCAGTACTTC
CAASPDRLTTQYF
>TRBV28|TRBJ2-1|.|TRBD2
TGTGCCAGCAGTTTATGGGTGCGGCGGGGGGTGAACGGTGAGCAGTTCTTC
CASSLWVRRGVNGEQFF
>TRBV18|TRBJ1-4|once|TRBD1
TGTGCCAGCTCACCTATGAGACAGGGGGCCGGGGATGAAAAACTGTTTTTT
CASSPMRQGAGDEKLFF
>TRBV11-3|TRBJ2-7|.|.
TGTGCCAGCAGCTTAGATGGACAGTCCGAGCAGTACTTC
CASSLDGQSEQYF
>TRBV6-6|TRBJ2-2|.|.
TGTGCCAGCAACAGAGGTGCAGGGGCTGACGGGGAGCTGTTTTTT
CASNRGAGADGELFF
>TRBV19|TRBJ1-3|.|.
TGTGCAACGACAGCCGACTCTGGAAACACCATATATTTT
CATTADSGNTIYF
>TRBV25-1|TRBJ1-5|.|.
TGTGCCAGCAGTGGTGGCAGGGATAGCAATCAGCCCCAGCATTTT
CASSGGRDSNQPQHF
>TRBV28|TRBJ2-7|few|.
TGTGCCAGCAGCCGCCTCCCCCCCGGTGCCTACGAGCAGTACTTC
CASSRLPPGAYEQYF
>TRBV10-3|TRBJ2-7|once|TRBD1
TGTGCCATCAGTTCCGGGACAGGGGACGGCGAGCAGTACTTC
CAISSGTGDGEQYF
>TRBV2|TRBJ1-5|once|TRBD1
TGTGCCAGCAGTGTTAACGGCCCAGGGGGTTATCAGCCCCAGCATTTT
CASSVNGPGGYQPQHF
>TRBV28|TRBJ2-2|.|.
TGTGCCAGCATCAAATCAGGAGGACTACAGAACACCGGGGAGCTGTTTTTT
CASIKSGGLQNTGELFF
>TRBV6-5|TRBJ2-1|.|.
TGTGCCAGCAGTTACTTTAGCGAGAATGAGCAGTTCTTC
CASSYFSENEQFF
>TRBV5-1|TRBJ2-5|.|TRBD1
TGCGCCAGCAGCTTGGAGGGACAGAGTCAGGAGACCCAGTACTTC
CASSLEGQSQETQYF
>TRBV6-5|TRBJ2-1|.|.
TGTGCCACCCTGGGATCATACAATGAGCAGTTCTTC
CATLGSYNEQFF
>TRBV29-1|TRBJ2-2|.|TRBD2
TGCAGCGTGCGTGAGGCGGGGGCCGGGGAGCTGTTTTTT
CSVREAGAGELFF
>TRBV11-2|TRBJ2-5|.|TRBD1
TGTGCCAGCAGCCCCCGGACAGGGGACAAGACCCAGTACTTC
CASSPRTGDKTQYF
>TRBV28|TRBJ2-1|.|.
TGTGCCAGCACCGCTCTGGAGGGCAATGAGCAGTTCTTC
CASTALEGNEQFF
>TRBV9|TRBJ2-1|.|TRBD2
TGTGCCAGCAGCGTAGGGGGGACTAGCGGGAATAATGAGCAGTTCTTC
CASSVGGTSGNNEQFF
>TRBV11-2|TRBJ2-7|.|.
TGTGCCAGCAGCTTAGGGACCTACGAGCAGTACTTC
CASSLGTYEQYF
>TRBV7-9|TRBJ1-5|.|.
TGTGCCAGCAGCTTAGGGAGGGATCAGCCCCAGCATTTT
CASSLGRDQPQHF
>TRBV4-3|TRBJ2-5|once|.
TGCGCCAGCAGCCAAGACAGGGTGTCGGAGACCCAGTACTTC
CASSQDRVSETQYF
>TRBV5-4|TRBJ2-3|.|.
TGTGCCAGCAGCGGAGGACTTTACACAGATACGCAGTATTTT
CASSGGLYTDTQYF
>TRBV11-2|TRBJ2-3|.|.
TGTGCCAGCAGCTTAAGGCGCGGAAGCACAGATACGCAGTATTTT
CASSLRRGSTDTQYF
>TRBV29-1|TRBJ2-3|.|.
TGCAGCGTTGTTGGGGGCTGGACAGATACGCAGTATTTT
CSVVGGWTDTQYF
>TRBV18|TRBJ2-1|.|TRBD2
TGTGCCAGCTCAGGCGGGGGGGGCACGAATGAGCAGTTCTTC
CASSGGGGTNEQFF
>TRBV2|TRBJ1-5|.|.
TGTGCCAGCAGTGAAAACAGGGATCAGCCCCAGCATTTT
CASSENRDQPQHF
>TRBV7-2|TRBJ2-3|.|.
TGTGCCAGCAGCTGGACAGATACGCAGTATTTT
CASSWTDTQYF
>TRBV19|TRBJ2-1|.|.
TGTGCCAGTAGTATACAAGCGGAGACCTACAATGAGCAGTTCTTC
CASSIQAETYNEQFF
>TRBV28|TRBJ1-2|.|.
TGTGCCAGCAGTCTTAGACAGATCTATGGCTACACCTTC
CASSLRQIYGYTF
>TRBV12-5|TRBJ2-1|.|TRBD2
TGTGCTAGTGCTTCTAGCGGGAGGGCTTGGGATGAGCAGTTCTTC
CASASSGRAWDEQFF